This T cell receptor (beta chain) was found in a study of blood T cell repertoires in COVID-19. The CDR3 is 14 residues long. From germline, CDR1 is SGHRS and CDR2 YFSETQ. The J segment lost 8 bases and the V segment lost 4 bases, leaving 7 bases of the junction unmatched. Sequenced by immunoSEQ multiplex PCR; TCRdb stores in-frame clones only, minus some. The table has more than 20,000 clones, about 82% seen once. This chain joins TRBV5-1 and TRBJ2-1, with TRBD2 matching over 9 bases. Source material: peripheral blood. This clonotype was sampled from a human donor with active COVID-19. The donor label of this sample is uncertain. The CDR3 DNA reads TGCGCCAGCAGCACGGGACTAGCCGATGATGAGCAGTTCTTC. Protein sequence: CASSTGLADDEQFF.